The entry below gives a single T cell receptor (beta chain) sequence along with its context. What it binds is not known. Only in-frame clones appear in the TCRdb table, and some are missing; sequencing was by immunoSEQ multiplex PCR. The sample holds some 96,000 clones, around nine tenths seen once. This entry is derived from a study of T cell responses to AZD1222 COVID-19 vaccine. The study, taken as a whole, reports: Only a handful of AZD1222 recipients tested seropositive at baseline.

Trimming cost V 5 bases and J 4 bases; bases outside gene matches: 9. This CDR3 is 16 amino acids long. Germline V gene sequence: CDR1 SGHNT, CDR2 YENEEA. The source was peripheral blood, collected on day 0 of AZD1222 vaccination. This receptor was obtained from an adult in good health. The chain links TRBV11-3 to TRBJ2-1, with TRBD2 matching 9 bases. The CDR3 protein is CASSLSGGPTYNEQFF. Here the CDR3 DNA reads TGTGCCAGCAGCCTTAGCGGGGGCCCTACTTACAATGAGCAGTTCTTC.